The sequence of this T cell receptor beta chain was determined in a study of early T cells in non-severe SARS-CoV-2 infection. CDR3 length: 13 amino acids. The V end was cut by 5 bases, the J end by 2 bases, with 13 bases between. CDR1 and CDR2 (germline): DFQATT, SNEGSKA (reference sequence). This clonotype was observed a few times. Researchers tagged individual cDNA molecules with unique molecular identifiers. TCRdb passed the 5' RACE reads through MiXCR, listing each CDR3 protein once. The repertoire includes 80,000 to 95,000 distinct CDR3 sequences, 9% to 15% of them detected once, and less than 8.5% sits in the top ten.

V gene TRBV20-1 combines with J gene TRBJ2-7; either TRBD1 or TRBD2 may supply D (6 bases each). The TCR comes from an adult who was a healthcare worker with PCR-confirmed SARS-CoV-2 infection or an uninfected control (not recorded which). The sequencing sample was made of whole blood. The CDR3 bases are TGCAGTGCTGACGGAGGGGGTACCTACGAGCAGTACTTC. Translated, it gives CSADGGGTYEQYF.